This T cell receptor (beta chain) is from a study of Ad26.COV2.S vaccination and SARS-CoV-2 variants. Treatment specified: 19 received Ad26.COV2.S at low or high dose, single or two shots; 5 received placebo; per-sample allocation not given. Day 63 following the first vaccine or placebo injection was when the samples were taken. The administered vaccine (an Ad26 vector) expressed Wuhan-strain SARS-CoV-2 spike. Sequenced by immunoSEQ multiplex PCR; TCRdb stores in-frame clones only, minus some. The sample has hundreds of thousands of clones; roughly 89% are singletons. This specimen was peripheral blood, taken in a trial of Ad26.COV2.S vaccine versus placebo. The sequence came from a person between 18 and 65 years old who received the Ad26.COV2.S COVID-19 vaccine or a placebo.

The chain's CDR3 is CASSLVGRGRAELFF. CDR3 in DNA: TGTGCCAGCAGCTTAGTCGGCAGGGGGCGAGCGGAACTGTTTTTT. V usage is TRBV7-8 and J usage is TRBJ1-4; 8 bases line up with TRBD1. CDR1 is SGHVS and CDR2 is FQNEAQ in the germline V gene. Trimming at V came to 1 base and at J to 12 bases, leaving 10 bases not matched to a gene. CDR3 length: 15 amino acids.